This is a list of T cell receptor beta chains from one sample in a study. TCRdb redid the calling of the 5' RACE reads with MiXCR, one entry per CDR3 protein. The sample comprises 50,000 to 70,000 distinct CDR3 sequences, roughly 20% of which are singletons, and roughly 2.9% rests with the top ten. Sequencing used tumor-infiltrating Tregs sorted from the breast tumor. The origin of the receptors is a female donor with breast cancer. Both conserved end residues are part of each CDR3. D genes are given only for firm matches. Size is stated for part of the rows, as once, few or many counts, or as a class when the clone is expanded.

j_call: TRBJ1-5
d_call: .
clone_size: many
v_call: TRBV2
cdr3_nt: TGTGCCAGCAGTTCTCAGGGTCGGGCGCGGCAGCCCCAGCATTTT
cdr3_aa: CASSSQGRARQPQHF

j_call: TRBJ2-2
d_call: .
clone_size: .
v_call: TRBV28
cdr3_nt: TGTGCCAGCACCCTAGAGCTTAGGACCGGGGAGCTGTTTTTT
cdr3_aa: CASTLELRTGELFF

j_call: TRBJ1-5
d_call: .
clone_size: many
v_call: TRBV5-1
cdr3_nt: TGCGCCAGCAGCTTGGACGGGGACCGCAATCAGCCCCAGCATTTT
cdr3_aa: CASSLDGDRNQPQHF

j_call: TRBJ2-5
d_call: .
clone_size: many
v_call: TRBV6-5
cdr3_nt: TGTGCCAGCAGTACCAGCGAAACCCGGGAGACCCAGTACTTC
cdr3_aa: CASSTSETRETQYF

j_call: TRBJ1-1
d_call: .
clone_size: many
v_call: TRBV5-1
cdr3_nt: TGCGCCAGCAGCTCGGGCAACACTGAAGCTTTCTTT
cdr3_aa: CASSSGNTEAFF

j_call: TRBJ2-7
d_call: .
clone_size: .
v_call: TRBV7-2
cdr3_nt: TGTGCCAGCAGCTTTTCACGGTACGAGCAGTACTTC
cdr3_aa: CASSFSRYEQYF

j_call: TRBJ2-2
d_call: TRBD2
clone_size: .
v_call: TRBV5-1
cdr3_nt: TGCGCCAGCAGCCCGCGAGCAGCGGGAGGGCCCGGGGAGCTGTTTTTT
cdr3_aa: CASSPRAAGGPGELFF

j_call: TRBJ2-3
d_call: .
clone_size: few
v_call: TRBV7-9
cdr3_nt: TGTGCCAGCAGCGAGGGTACTAGAGATACGCAGTATTTT
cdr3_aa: CASSEGTRDTQYF

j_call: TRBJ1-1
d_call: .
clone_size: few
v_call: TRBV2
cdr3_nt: TGTGCCAGCGAAGGGAGGGTTTATACTGAAGCTTTCTTT
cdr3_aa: CASEGRVYTEAFF

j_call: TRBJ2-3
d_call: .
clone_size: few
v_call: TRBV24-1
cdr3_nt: TGTGCCACCAGTGACAACGTAGATACGCAGTATTTT
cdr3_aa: CATSDNVDTQYF

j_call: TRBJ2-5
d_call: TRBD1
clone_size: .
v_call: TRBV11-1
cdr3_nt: TGTGCCAGCAGCTTCCGGGACAGGTACCAAGAGACCCAGTACTTC
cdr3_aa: CASSFRDRYQETQYF

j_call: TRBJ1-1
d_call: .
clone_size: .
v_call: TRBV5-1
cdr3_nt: TGCGCCAGCAGCTTTAAAGGGGCCGACACTGAAGCTTTCTTT
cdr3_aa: CASSFKGADTEAFF

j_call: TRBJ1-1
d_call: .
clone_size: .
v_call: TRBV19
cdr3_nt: TGTGCTAGTAGTCCCTTGAACACTGAAGCTTTCTTT
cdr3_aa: CASSPLNTEAFF

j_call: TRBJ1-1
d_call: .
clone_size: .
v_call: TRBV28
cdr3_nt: TGTGCCAGCAGCACCCTACAGGGCCCTGCAGTAGGACGAAAAGCTTTCTTT
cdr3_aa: CASSTLQGPAVGRKAFF

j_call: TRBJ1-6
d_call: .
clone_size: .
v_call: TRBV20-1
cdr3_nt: TGCAGTGCTAGAGATCCCTCAGGATCAAGTTCACCCCTCCACTTT
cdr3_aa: CSARDPSGSSSPLHF

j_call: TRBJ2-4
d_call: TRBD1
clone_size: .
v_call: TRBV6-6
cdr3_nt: TGTGCCAGCAGTTACTCCCGGGACAGCGACATTCAGTACTTC
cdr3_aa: CASSYSRDSDIQYF

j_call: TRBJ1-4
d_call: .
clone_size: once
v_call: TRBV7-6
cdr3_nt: TGTGCCAGCAGCTTAGATCAGGGGTATCAGGAAAAACTGTTTTTT
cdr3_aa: CASSLDQGYQEKLFF

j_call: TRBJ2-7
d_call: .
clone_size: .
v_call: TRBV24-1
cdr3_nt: TGTGCCACCAGTGCCGGCGACAGTCACTCCTACGAGCAGTACTTC
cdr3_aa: CATSAGDSHSYEQYF

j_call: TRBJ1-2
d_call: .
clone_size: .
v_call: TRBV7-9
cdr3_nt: TGTGCCAGCAGCTTTCTGGGGACTAACTATGGCTACACCTTC
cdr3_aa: CASSFLGTNYGYTF

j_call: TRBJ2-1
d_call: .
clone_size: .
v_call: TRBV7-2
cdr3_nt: TGTGCCAGCAGCTTAGGGCTAGCGTTTGAGCAGTTCTTC
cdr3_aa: CASSLGLAFEQFF

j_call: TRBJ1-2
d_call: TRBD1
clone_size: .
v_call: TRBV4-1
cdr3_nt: TGCGCCAGCAGCCCTTCCAACGACTACAACCCTACAGGGGACTATGGCTACACCTTC
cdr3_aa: CASSPSNDYNPTGDYGYTF

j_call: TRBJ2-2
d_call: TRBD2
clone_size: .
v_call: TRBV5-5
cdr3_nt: TGTGCCAGCAGCTTGTTTGCGGGAGAGAACACCGGGGAGCTGTTTTTT
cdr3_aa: CASSLFAGENTGELFF

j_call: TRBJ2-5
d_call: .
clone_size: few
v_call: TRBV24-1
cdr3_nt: TGTGCCACCAGTGACCGCCAAGAGACCCAGTACTTC
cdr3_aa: CATSDRQETQYF

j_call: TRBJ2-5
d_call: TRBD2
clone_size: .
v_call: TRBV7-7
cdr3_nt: TGTGCTAGCAGCTTAGGGTCTCTAGCGGGAGCGAGGGAGACCCAGTACTTC
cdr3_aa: CASSLGSLAGARETQYF

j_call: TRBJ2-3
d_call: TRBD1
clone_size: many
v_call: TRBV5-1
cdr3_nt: TGCGCCAGCAGCTTGGGAACCGGGACAGGGTCGGATACGCAGTATTTT
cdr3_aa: CASSLGTGTGSDTQYF

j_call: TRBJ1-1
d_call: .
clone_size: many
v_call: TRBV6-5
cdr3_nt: TGTGCCAGCAGTTACTCGGAGGGAACTGAAGCTTTCTTT
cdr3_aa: CASSYSEGTEAFF

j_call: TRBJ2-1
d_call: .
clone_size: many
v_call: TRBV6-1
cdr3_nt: TGTGCCAGCAGTGTTTTCGCCGGAGTCAATGAGCAGTTCTTC
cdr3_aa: CASSVFAGVNEQFF